A selection of T cell receptor beta chains follows, all from one sample in a study of beta chain features in type 1 diabetes. Clones were sequenced by immunoSEQ multiplex PCR, and TCRdb holds only the in-frame ones, with some missing. The table lists a few hundred thousand clones, roughly 16% of them singletons. Sequencing used naive CD4+ T cells from blood. The receptors were sampled from a man aged 30 to 45 with type 1 diabetes. Both conserved end residues are part of each CDR3. Fields, in order: clone size, D gene, V gene, CDR3 length, J gene, CDR3 DNA, CDR3 protein. A D gene is named only where the DNA matches it firmly. Clone size is given for some rows only: seen once, a few or many times, or a class if the clone is expanded.

NA	NA	TRBV30	14	TRBJ2-4	TGTGCCTGGAGTGAATACCCGGGCAAAAACATTCAGTACTTC	CAWSEYPGKNIQYF
NA	NA	TRBV28	12	TRBJ2-7	TGTGCCAGCACACGGACCCCTTACGAGCAGTACTTC	CASTRTPYEQYF
few	NA	TRBV5-1	13	TRBJ2-7	TGCGCCAGCAGCAGGGACGGCTCCTACGAGCAGTACTTC	CASSRDGSYEQYF
few	TRBD1	TRBV7-2	15	TRBJ2-1	TGTGCCAGCAAGAGAACAGGGGGCAGGTACAATGAGCAGTTCTTC	CASKRTGGRYNEQFF
NA	NA	TRBV5-4	14	TRBJ2-3	TGTGCCAGCAGCTCCTCACTTGGGGGAGATACGCAGTATTTT	CASSSSLGGDTQYF
NA	NA	TRBV7-9	13	TRBJ2-5	TGTGCCAGCAGCTTTAGGGGACAAGAGACCCAGTACTTC	CASSFRGQETQYF
NA	NA	TRBV7-2	14	TRBJ2-4	TGTGCCAGCAGCGCCCGGTTAGCCAAAAACATTCAGTACTTC	CASSARLAKNIQYF
many	NA	TRBV25-1	15	TRBJ1-2	TGTGCCAGCAGTGAACGGAACAGAGCCTACTATGGCTACACCTTC	CASSERNRAYYGYTF
NA	TRBD1	TRBV4-1	15	TRBJ2-7	TGCGCCAGCAGCCCAGGACAGGGGGCTTCCTACGAGCAGTACTTC	CASSPGQGASYEQYF
few	TRBD2	TRBV7-2	18	TRBJ2-3	TGTGCCAGCAGCTTAGTCCTAGCGGGAGGAGGAGGCACAGATACGCAGTATTTT	CASSLVLAGGGGTDTQYF
few	TRBD2	TRBV13	15	TRBJ2-4	TGTGCCAGCAGCTTTAGTAGCGGGAGGACGGACATTCAGTACTTC	CASSFSSGRTDIQYF
few	TRBD2	TRBV7-9	15	TRBJ2-7	TGTGCCAGCAGCTATAGCGGGGGATACTCCTACGAGCAGTACTTC	CASSYSGGYSYEQYF
few	TRBD1	TRBV29-1	13	TRBJ1-5	TGCAGCGTAGCGACAGGGCTAAGTCAGCCCCAGCATTTT	CSVATGLSQPQHF
few	NA	TRBV5-4	15	TRBJ2-5	TGTGCCAGCAGCTTGGCCTCGGAGACCCAAGAGACCCAGTACTTC	CASSLASETQETQYF
NA	TRBD1	TRBV29-1	13	TRBJ2-1	TGCAGCGTTGCTGGGACAGCCTACAATGAGCAGTTCTTC	CSVAGTAYNEQFF
few	NA	TRBV7-9	13	TRBJ1-5	TGTGCCAGCAGCCTGGGGGCTAATCAGCCCCAGCATTTT	CASSLGANQPQHF
NA	TRBD2	TRBV9	14	TRBJ2-7	TGTGCCAGCAGCGGCGTAGCGGGAGAGACAGTGCAGTACTTC	CASSGVAGETVQYF
NA	NA	TRBV7-2	14	TRBJ2-4	TGTGCCAGCAGCTTAGCATCACAGGGATACATTCAGTACTTC	CASSLASQGYIQYF
few	NA	TRBV14	16	TRBJ2-1	TGTGCCAGCAGCCAATGGCGTGGGACTTCGTACGATGAGCAGTTCTTC	CASSQWRGTSYDEQFF
NA	NA	TRBV29-1	13	TRBJ1-1	TGCAGCGTTGAAAGGGTTGTCGGCACTGAAGCTTTCTTT	CSVERVVGTEAFF